The TCR beta chain described here comes from a study of T cells in Graves' hyperthyroidism and ophthalmopathy. Study-level points and caveats: Model predictions of ophthalmopathy came a median about six months before onset.

In regard to this clonotype: The antigen is not known.

Amplified TCR beta CDR3 regions came from RNA transcripts. Primed by the HTBI set, a first-round RT-PCR was run on the TCR CDR3. TCRdb analysed the multiplex PCR reads with MiXCR anew, one entry per CDR3 protein. The sample shows around 600,000 distinct CDR3 sequences, about 45% of them seen only once. The sequence derives from an adult man with Graves' disease, either hyperthyroidism or ophthalmopathy (not recorded which). Sequencing was carried out using peripheral blood or thyroid tissue (not recorded which).

The CDR3 protein is CASSSTVLFDGYTF. The CDR3 DNA reads as TGTGCCAGCAGCTCGACGGTCCTTTTCGACGGCTACACCTTC. V and J are TRBV7-9 and TRBJ1-2; D unclear. CDR3 size: 14 residues. Trimming left V 4 bases short and J 8 bases short, with 17 bases between. Germline CDR1 SEHNR, CDR2 FQNEAQ (reference sequence). Full variable domain (remainder filled in from reference TRBV7-9 and TRBJ1-2): DTGVSQNPRHKITKRGQNVTFRCDPISEHNRLYWYRQTLGQGPEFLTYFQNEAQLEKSRLLSDRFSAERPKGSFSTLEIQRTEQGDSAMYLCASSSTVLFDGYTFGSGTRLTVV.